This TCR beta chain comes out of a study of T cell responses to AZD1222 COVID-19 vaccine. Study findings and constraints: Donors skewed white British and female; clonal diversity was possibly underestimated. Across the whole spike, CD4 TCRs peaked at regions 160-218 and 743-854. Two doses of AZD1222 preceded a rise in Spike-specific TCR breadth and depth.

In the case of this clone: The antigen is undetermined.

Germline V gene sequence: CDR1 MDHEN, CDR2 SYDVKM. The V end was cut by 6 bases, the J end by 4 bases, with 24 bases between. CDR3 length: 17 amino acids. Sequenced by immunoSEQ multiplex PCR; TCRdb stores in-frame clones only, minus some. The sample has about 140,000 clones; 92% are singletons. This chain connects TRBV28 to TRBJ1-2; a possible D gene is TRBD1 (5 bases). The starting material was peripheral blood, obtained 28 days after the second AZD1222 dose. The TCR originated in an adult who received the AZD1222 COVID-19 vaccine. In DNA form, the CDR3 reads TGTGCCAGCAGGGGCCACCGGGGCCTCCCCAGTGGCTATGGCTACACCTTC. Its protein product is CASRGHRGLPSGYGYTF.